The T cell receptor (beta chain) under discussion was sequenced for a study of T cell repertoires in cytomegalovirus infection. Study information: HLA-B-restricted CMV epitopes that are well studied were used alongside recently identified HLA-C-restricted ones. CMV infection plus the matching HLA type was flagged by public TCR beta signatures. Study-level results: In two of eight donors, the top clonotype was HLA-C-restricted CMV-specific. Of the TCR beta families, the public ones yielded a cumulative frequency that identified carriers of CMV plus the relevant HLA.

This clonotype was seen more than once but under ten times. Antigen unknown. The CDR3 length is 13 residues. V was cut by 5 bases and J by 5 bases, with 9 bases left in between. Germline V CDR1 and CDR2: SEHNR, FQNEAQ (reference sequence). TCRdb reprocessed the reads with MiXCR, giving one entry per CDR3 protein. This sample has approximately 110,000 distinct CDR3 sequences, with about 32% found just once. The sample in question was CD8+ T cells from cultured PBMCs, obtained from culture after CMV antigen stimulation. This TCR came from a human donor in good health (CMV status not recorded). Some clones in this sample may be carry-over from other donors' samples. The chain couples TRBV7-9 to TRBJ2-2, with D unresolved. DNA for the CDR3: TGTGCCAGCAGCCCTACTTGGACCGGGGAGCTGTTTTTT. Amino acid sequence: CASSPTWTGELFF.